A selection of T cell receptor beta chains follows, all from one sample in a study of T cell repertoires in cytomegalovirus infection. TCRdb reprocessed the reads via MiXCR and lists one record per CDR3 protein. The repertoire consists of roughly 760,000 distinct CDR3 sequences, with 35% to 40% occurring once and the leading ten covering 2.8%. The specimen sequenced was PBMCs. The receptors originated from a human donor in good health (CMV status not recorded). Some clones in this sample may be carry-over from other donors' samples. The CDR3 runs from the conserved cysteine through the conserved F or W. Fields, in order: D gene, V gene, J gene, clone size, CDR3 protein, CDR3 DNA. The D gene is left open where the match is weak. Size is stated for part of the rows, as once, few or many counts, or as a class when the clone is expanded.

D: TRBD1; V: TRBV10-3; J: TRBJ2-7; size: few; CDR3: CAIRDSSYEQYF; DNA: TGTGCCATCCGGGACAGCTCCTACGAGCAGTACTTC
D: -; V: TRBV28; J: TRBJ1-5; size: many; CDR3: CASRGDLNQPQHF; DNA: TGTGCCAGCAGAGGGGACCTTAATCAGCCCCAGCATTTT
D: -; V: TRBV20-1; J: TRBJ1-5; size: -; CDR3: CSASSVRNRTYSNQPQHF; DNA: TGCAGTGCTAGTTCGGTTAGGAACCGAACCTATAGCAATCAGCCCCAGCATTTT
D: -; V: TRBV12-3/TRBV12-4; J: TRBJ2-7; size: few; CDR3: CASSLGGDRSSYEQYF; DNA: TGTGCCAGCAGTTTGGGAGGTGACCGGAGCTCCTACGAGCAGTACTTC
D: TRBD2; V: TRBV7-2; J: TRBJ2-3; size: few; CDR3: CASSQGGASGRTQYF; DNA: TGTGCCAGCAGCCAAGGGGGAGCTAGCGGGCGTACGCAGTATTTT
D: TRBD1; V: TRBV6-1; J: TRBJ2-2; size: -; CDR3: CASGPTGGRTGELFF; DNA: TGTGCCAGCGGCCCGACAGGGGGTAGAACCGGGGAGCTGTTTTTT
D: -; V: TRBV28; J: TRBJ1-4; size: many; CDR3: CASSEGRPNEKLFF; DNA: TGTGCCAGCAGTGAGGGACGGCCTAATGAAAAACTGTTTTTT
D: TRBD1; V: TRBV5-1; J: TRBJ2-6; size: -; CDR3: CASSPGDRAYGANVLTF; DNA: TGCGCCAGCAGCCCCGGGGACAGGGCATATGGGGCCAACGTCCTGACTTTC
D: -; V: TRBV5-1; J: TRBJ1-1; size: few; CDR3: CASSGRGDNTEAFF; DNA: TGCGCCAGCAGCGGTCGGGGGGATAACACTGAAGCTTTCTTT
D: -; V: TRBV6-5; J: TRBJ1-1; size: -; CDR3: CASSYSSEYTEAFF; DNA: TGTGCCAGCAGTTACTCGTCCGAGTACACTGAAGCTTTCTTT